The entry below describes one T cell receptor beta chain. The method was immunoSEQ multiplex PCR; TCRdb's version includes in-frame clones alone and lacks a portion of them. Counted here are 80,000 or so clones, approximately 78% occurring once; the ten biggest clones make up around 4%. This record belongs to a study of technical replicates of blood from a handful of donors. The clonotype comes from a human donor in good health. Some clones in this sample may be carry-over from other donors' samples. The source material was PBMCs.

The CDR3 sequence is CASSTRDRGHQPQHF. The CDR3 coding sequence is TGTGCCAGTAGTACCCGGGACAGGGGGCATCAGCCCCAGCATTTT. This sequence joins TRBV19 and TRBJ1-5; 12 nucleotides align to TRBD1. This CDR3 region has 15 residues. J was trimmed by 5 bases and V by 4 bases; bases with no gene match: 3. The germline V gene has CDR1 LNHDA and CDR2 SQIVND (reference sequence).